The clone carrying this T cell receptor (beta chain) was observed a handful of times. Its antigen is not known. One junction end does not reproduce the germline sequence, and a read error may be involved. This sample stems from a study of post-analysis software for immune sequencing data. Study-level information: The disease courses covered relapsing-remitting, secondary progressive and progressive-relapsing multiple sclerosis.

The TCR beta cDNA libraries contained unique molecular identifiers. TCRdb analysed the PCR reads with MiXCR anew, one entry per CDR3 protein. Seen here are about 770,000 distinct CDR3 sequences, 35% to 55% observed once, and the top ten hold around 4.7%. Overall study results and limits: Among multiple sclerosis patients, normalized Chao1 diversity was significantly below that of controls. Patients had higher frequencies than controls of roughly five TRBV segments, including TRBV5-6, TRBV5-1 and TRBV20-1. Clustering by F measure revealed strong co-clustering among samples prepared together in one batch.

CDR1 is LGHDT, CDR2 YNNKEL, per germline (reference sequence). The CDR3 totals 15 residues. This chain joins TRBV3-1 and TRBJ1-1; D is uncertain. This receptor was obtained from a girl between 5 and 17 years old with multiple sclerosis. The sequencing input was blood. Here the CDR3 reads CASTQDDGSYTEAFF. In DNA, the CDR3 is TGTGCCAGCACCCAAGATGATGGAAGTTACACTGAAGCTTTCTTT.